This T cell receptor (beta chain) was recorded in a study of cytomegalovirus exposure and HLA in healthy donors. Findings and caveats of the study: Accurate prediction of HLA-A and HLA-B alleles (for most subjects) was reportedly achieved from TCR beta sequences.

Concerning this clone: Its antigen remains unknown.

Researchers ran the PCR with 60 Vbeta and 13 Jbeta primers. Using immunoSEQ multiplex PCR, the repertoire was profiled, and TCRdb retains in-frame clones only, with some absent. The ten top clones account for 2%, within a sample of about 130,000 clones. The germline gives CDR1 SNHLY, CDR2 FYNNEI. The V end lost 5 bases, the J end lost 4 bases, and 5 bases lay between the germline ends. This CDR3 spans 12 amino acids. The rearrangement links TRBV2 to TRBJ1-4; D gene ambiguous. The clonotype comes from a woman in her sixties or seventies in good health and CMV-seronegative. The sequenced material came from PBMCs. Here the CDR3 reads CASSLYNEKLFF. CDR3 DNA sequence: TGTGCCAGCAGTCTCTATAATGAAAAACTGTTTTTT.